This record concerns one T cell receptor beta chain sequence. No antigen is known for it. The V gene's germline CDR1 is LGHNA and CDR2 YSLEER. The CDR3 runs 14 residues. TCRdb re-called the 5' RACE reads and gives one entry per CDR3 protein, without DNA. Its clone listing holds fewer than 110,000 distinct CDR3 sequences. This entry comes from a study of monozygotic twins with inflammatory bowel disease. Findings of the study overall: Clonotype overlap with others was lower in IBD patients than in healthy twins, a difference that was greatest with disease activity.

The chain recombines TRBV4-3 with TRBJ2-7; TCRdb's D gene call, TRBD1, goes unchecked for lack of DNA. The receptor comes from a human donor with ulcerative colitis or Crohn's disease, or a healthy co-twin of an affected twin (not recorded which). Input material: blood. The CDR3 reads CASSQAGGTYEQYF.